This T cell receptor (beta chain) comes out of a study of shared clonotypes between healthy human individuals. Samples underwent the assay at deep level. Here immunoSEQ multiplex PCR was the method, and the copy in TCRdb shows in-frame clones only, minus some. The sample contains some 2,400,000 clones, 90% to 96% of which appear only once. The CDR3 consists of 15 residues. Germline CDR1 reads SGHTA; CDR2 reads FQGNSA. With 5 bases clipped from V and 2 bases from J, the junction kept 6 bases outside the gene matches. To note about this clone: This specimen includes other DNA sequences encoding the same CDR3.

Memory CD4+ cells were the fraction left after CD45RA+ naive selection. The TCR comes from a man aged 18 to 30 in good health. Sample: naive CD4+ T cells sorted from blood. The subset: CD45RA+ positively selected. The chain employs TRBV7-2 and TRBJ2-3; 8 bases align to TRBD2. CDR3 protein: CASSLSGTDTDTQYF. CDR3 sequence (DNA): TGTGCCAGCAGCCTTAGCGGGACGGACACAGATACGCAGTATTTT.